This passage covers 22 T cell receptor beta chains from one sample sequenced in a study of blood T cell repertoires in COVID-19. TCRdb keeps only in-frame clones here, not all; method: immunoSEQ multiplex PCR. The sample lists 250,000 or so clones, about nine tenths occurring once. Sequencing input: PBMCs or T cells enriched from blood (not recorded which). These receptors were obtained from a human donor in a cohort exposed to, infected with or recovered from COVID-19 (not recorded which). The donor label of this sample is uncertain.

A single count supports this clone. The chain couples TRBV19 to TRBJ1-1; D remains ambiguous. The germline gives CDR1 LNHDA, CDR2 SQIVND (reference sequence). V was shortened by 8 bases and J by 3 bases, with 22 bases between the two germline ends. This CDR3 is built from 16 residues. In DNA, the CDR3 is TGTGCCAGTTCTAAACCGACTCGTAGTGTATACACTGAAGCTTTCTTT. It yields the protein CASSKPTRSVYTEAFF. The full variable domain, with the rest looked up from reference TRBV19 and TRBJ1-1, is DGGITQSPKYLFRKEGQNVTLSCEQNLNHDAMYWYRQDPGQGLRLIYYSQIVNDFQKGDIAEGYSVSREKKESFPLTVTSAQKNPTAFYLCASSKPTRSVYTEAFFGQGTRLTVV.

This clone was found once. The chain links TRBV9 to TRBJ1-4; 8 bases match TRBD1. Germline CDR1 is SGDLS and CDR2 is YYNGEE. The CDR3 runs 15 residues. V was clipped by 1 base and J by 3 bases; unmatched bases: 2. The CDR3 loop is CASSVTGGPNEKLFF. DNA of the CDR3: TGTGCCAGCAGCGTAACAGGGGGTCCTAATGAAAAACTGTTTTTT. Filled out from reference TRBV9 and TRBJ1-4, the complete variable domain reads DSGVTQTPKHLITATGQRVTLRCSPRSGDLSVYWYQQSLDQGLQFLIQYYNGEERAKGNILERFSAQQFPDLHSELNLSSLELGDSALYFCASSVTGGPNEKLFFGSGTQLSVL.

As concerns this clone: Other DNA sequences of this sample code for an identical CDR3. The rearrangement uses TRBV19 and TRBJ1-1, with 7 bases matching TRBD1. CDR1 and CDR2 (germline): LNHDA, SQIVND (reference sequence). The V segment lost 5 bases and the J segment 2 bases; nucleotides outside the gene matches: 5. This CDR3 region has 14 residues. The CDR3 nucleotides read TGTGCCAGTAGTCCCCGACAGGGTAACACTGAAGCTTTCTTT. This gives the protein CASSPRQGNTEAFF.

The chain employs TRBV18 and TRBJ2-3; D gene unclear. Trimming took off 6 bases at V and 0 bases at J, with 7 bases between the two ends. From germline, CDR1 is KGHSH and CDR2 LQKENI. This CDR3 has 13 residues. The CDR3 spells CASSGPSTDTQYF. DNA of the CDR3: TGTGCCAGCTCTGGGCCCAGCACAGATACGCAGTATTTT.

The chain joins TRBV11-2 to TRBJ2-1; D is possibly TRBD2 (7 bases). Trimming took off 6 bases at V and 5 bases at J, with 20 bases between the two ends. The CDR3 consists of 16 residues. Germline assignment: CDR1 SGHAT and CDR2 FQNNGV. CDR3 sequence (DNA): TGTGCCAGCAGTCCTTTAGGGGCGGGGGCGCACAATGAGCAGTTCTTC. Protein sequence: CASSPLGAGAHNEQFF. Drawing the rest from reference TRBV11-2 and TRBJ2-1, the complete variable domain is EAGVAQSPRYKIIEKRQSVAFWCNPISGHATLYWYQQILGQGPKLLIQFQNNGVVDDSQLPKDRFSAERLKGVDSTLKIQPAKLEDSAVYLCASSPLGAGAHNEQFFGPGTRLTVL.

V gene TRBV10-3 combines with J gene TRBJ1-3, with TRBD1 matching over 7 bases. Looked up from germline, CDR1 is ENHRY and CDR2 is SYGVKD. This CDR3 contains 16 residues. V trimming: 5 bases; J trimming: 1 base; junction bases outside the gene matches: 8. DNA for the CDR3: TGTGCCATCAGTAGCCCCGGGACAGCTTCTGGAAACACCATATATTTT. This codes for CAISSPGTASGNTIYF.

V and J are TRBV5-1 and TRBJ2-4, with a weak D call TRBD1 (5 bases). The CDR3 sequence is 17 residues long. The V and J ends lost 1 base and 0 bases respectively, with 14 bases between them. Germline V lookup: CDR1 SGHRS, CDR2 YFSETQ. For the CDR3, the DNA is TGCGCCAGCAGCTTGCCAGGGCTGGCAGAAGCCAAAAACATTCAGTACTTC. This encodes CASSLPGLAEAKNIQYF.

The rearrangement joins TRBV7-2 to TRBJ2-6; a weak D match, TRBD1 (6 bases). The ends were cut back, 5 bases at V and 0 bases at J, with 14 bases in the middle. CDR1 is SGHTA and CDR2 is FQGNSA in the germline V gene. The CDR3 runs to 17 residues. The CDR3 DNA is TGTGCCAGCAGCCCCGGCGAGGGGGACTCTGGGGCCAACGTCCTGACTTTC. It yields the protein CASSPGEGDSGANVLTF.

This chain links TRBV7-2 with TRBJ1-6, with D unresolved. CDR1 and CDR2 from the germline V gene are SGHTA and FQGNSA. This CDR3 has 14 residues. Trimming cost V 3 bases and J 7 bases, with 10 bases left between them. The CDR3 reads CASSFLLPNSPLHF. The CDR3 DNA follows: TGTGCCAGCAGCTTTCTCCTACCCAATTCACCCCTCCACTTT. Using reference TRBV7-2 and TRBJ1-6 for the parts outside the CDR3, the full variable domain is GAGVSQSPSNKVTEKGKDVELRCDPISGHTALYWYRQSLGQGLEFLIYFQGNSAPDKSGLPSDRFSAERTGGSVSTLTIQRTQQEDSAVYLCASSFLLPNSPLHFGNGTRLTVT.

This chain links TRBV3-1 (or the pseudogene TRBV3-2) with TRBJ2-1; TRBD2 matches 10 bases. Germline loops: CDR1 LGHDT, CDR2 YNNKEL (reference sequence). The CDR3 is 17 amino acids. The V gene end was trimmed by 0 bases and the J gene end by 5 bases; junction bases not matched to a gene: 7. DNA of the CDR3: TGTGCCAGCAGCCAAGAAACGGTAGCGGGGGGACACAATGAGCAGTTCTTC. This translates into CASSQETVAGGHNEQFF.

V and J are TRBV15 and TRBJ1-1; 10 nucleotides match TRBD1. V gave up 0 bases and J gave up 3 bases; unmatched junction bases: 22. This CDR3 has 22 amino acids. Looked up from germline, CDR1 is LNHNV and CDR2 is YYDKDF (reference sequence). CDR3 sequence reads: CATSREFSARRDRGRWDTEAFF. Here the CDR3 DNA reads TGTGCCACCAGCAGAGAATTTTCGGCACGCCGGGACAGGGGCCGTTGGGACACTGAAGCTTTCTTT.

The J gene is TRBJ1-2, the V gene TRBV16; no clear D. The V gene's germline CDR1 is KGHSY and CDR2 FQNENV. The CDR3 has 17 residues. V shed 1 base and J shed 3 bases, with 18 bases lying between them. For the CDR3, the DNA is TGTGCCAGCAGCCAATTTCTCCTGGATCCCGAGGACTATGGCTACACCTTC. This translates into CASSQFLLDPEDYGYTF. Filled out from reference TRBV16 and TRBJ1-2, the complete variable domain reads GEEVAQTPKHLVRGEGQKAKLYCAPIKGHSYVFWYQQVLKNEFKFLISFQNENVFDETGMPKERFSAKCLPNSPCSLEIQATKLEDSAVYFCASSQFLLDPEDYGYTFGSGTRLTVV.

As DNA, the CDR3 is TGCGCCAGCAGCCAAGACCGGCCAGGACAGGGGAAAGAGACCCAGTACTTC. Its translation: CASSQDRPGQGKETQYF. The chain joins TRBV4-1 to TRBJ2-5; 9 bases line up with TRBD1. Germline V CDR1 and CDR2: MGHRA, YSYEKL. Trimming at V came to 0 bases and at J to 3 bases, leaving 8 bases not matched to a gene. The CDR3 covers 17 residues.

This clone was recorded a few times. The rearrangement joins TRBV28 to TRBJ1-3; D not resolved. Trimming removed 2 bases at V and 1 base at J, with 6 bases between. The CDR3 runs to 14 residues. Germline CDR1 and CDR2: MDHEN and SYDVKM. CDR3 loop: CASSLPPSGNTIYF. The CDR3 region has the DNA TGTGCCAGCAGTTTACCCCCTTCTGGAAACACCATATATTTT.

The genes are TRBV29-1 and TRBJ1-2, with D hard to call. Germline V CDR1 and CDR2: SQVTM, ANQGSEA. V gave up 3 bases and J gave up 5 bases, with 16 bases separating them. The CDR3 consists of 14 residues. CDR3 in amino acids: CSVEWITDDYGYTF. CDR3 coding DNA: TGCAGCGTTGAGTGGATAACAGACGATTATGGCTACACCTTC.

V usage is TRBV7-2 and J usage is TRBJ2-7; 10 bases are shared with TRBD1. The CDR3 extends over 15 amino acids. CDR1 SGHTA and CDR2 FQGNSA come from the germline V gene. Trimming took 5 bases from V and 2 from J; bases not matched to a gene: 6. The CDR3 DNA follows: TGTGCCAGCAGCGCAGACAGGGGGCCCCCCTACGAGCAGTACTTC. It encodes CASSADRGPPYEQYF.

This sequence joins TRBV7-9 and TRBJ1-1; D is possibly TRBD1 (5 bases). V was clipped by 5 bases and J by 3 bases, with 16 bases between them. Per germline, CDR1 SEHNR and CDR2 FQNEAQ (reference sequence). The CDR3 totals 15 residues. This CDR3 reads CASSPGGLEDTEAFF. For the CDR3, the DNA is TGTGCCAGCAGCCCTGGGGGGTTGGAGGACACTGAAGCTTTCTTT. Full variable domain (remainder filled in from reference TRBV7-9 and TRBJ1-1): DTGVSQNPRHKITKRGQNVTFRCDPISEHNRLYWYRQTLGQGPEFLTYFQNEAQLEKSRLLSDRFSAERPKGSFSTLEIQRTEQGDSAMYLCASSPGGLEDTEAFFGQGTRLTVV.

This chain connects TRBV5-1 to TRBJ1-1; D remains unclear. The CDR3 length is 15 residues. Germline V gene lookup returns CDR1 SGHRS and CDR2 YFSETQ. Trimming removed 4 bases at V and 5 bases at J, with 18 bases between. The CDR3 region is CASSTDLNRKTEAFF. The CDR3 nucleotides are TGCGCCAGCAGCACCGATCTAAACCGAAAGACTGAAGCTTTCTTT. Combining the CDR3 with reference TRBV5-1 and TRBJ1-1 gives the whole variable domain KAGVTQTPRYLIKTRGQQVTLSCSPISGHRSVSWYQQTPGQGLQFLFEYFSETQRNKGNFPGRFSGRQFSNSRSEMNVSTLELGDSALYLCASSTDLNRKTEAFFGQGTRLTVV.

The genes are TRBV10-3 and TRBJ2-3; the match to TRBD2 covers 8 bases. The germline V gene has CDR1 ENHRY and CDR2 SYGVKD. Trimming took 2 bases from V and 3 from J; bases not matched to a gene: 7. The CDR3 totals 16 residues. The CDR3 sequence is CAISEASGSVTDTQYF. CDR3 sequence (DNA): TGTGCCATCAGTGAGGCTAGCGGGTCGGTGACAGATACGCAGTATTTT.

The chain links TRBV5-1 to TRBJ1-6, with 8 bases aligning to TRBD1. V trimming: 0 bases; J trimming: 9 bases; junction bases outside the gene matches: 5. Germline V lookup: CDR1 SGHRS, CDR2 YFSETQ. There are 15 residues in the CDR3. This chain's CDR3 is CASSLVQGASSPLHF. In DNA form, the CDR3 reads TGCGCCAGCAGCTTGGTCCAGGGGGCTAGTTCACCCCTCCACTTT.

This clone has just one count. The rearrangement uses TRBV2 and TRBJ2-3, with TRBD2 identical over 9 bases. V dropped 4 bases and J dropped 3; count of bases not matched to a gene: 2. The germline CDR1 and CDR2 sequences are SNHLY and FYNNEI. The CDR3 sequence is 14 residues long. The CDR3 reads CASSGLAATDTQYF. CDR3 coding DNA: TGTGCCAGCAGTGGACTAGCGGCTACAGATACGCAGTATTTT. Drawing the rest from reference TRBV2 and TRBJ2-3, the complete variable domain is EPEVTQTPSHQVTQMGQEVILRCVPISNHLYFYWYRQILGQKVEFLVSFYNNEISEKSEIFDDQFSVERPDGSNFTLKIRSTKLEDSAMYFCASSGLAATDTQYFGPGTRLTVL.

The CDR3 reads CASTGTGSVLSADTQYF. CDR3 DNA sequence: TGTGCCAGCACGGGGACAGGGTCGGTGTTAAGTGCAGATACGCAGTATTTT. The genes are TRBV2 and TRBJ2-3; 9 nucleotides agree with TRBD1. There are 17 residues in the CDR3. Germline V gene sequence: CDR1 SNHLY, CDR2 FYNNEI. The J segment lost 4 bases and the V segment lost 7 bases, leaving 15 bases of the junction unmatched.